The 22 T cell receptor beta chains reported below all come from one sample, sequenced in a study of T cell responses to AZD1222 COVID-19 vaccine. The method was immunoSEQ multiplex PCR; TCRdb's version includes in-frame clones alone and lacks a portion of them. The sample carries approximately 50,000 clones, approximately 80% recorded once. Sequencing used peripheral blood, obtained 28 days after the second AZD1222 dose. These receptor sequences come from an adult who received the AZD1222 COVID-19 vaccine.

This clone was counted once. The chain carries TRBV6-2 or TRBV6-3 and TRBJ2-2, with TRBD1 identical over 7 bases. Germline V CDR1 and CDR2: MNHEY, SVGEGT. CDR3 size: 15 residues. V lost 0 bases to trimming and J lost 6 bases; unmatched junction nucleotides: 4. The CDR3 DNA reads TGTGCCAGCAGTTACTCGAGGGGGCTCGCCGGGGAGCTGTTTTTT. Protein: CASSYSRGLAGELFF.

The chain uses TRBV4-1 and TRBJ2-3; 7 positions agree with TRBD2. CDR3 size: 16 residues. The germline CDR1 and CDR2 sequences are MGHRA and YSYEKL. V shed 4 bases and J 5 bases; nucleotides not matched to a gene: 12. The CDR3 here is CASSPPGGGAQDTQYF. In DNA, the CDR3 is TGCGCCAGCAGCCCACCCGGCGGGGGAGCTCAAGATACGCAGTATTTT.

The chain couples TRBV18 to TRBJ2-1; TRBD1 or TRBD2 may be the D gene (5 bases each). V was trimmed by 0 bases and J by 0 bases, leaving 9 bases between them. Germline V lookup: CDR1 KGHSH, CDR2 LQKENI. This CDR3 has 16 residues. The CDR3 sequence: CASSPPEGLSYNEQFF. In DNA, the CDR3 is TGTGCCAGCTCACCACCCGAGGGGCTCTCCTACAATGAGCAGTTCTTC.

J is TRBJ1-2 and V is TRBV12-5; 8 bases line up with TRBD1. V shed 6 bases and J 4 bases; nucleotides not matched to a gene: 7. Looked up from germline, CDR1 is LGHNT and CDR2 is FRNRAP. CDR3 length equals 14 residues. The CDR3 protein is CASGLDTGGYGYTF. CDR3 DNA sequence: TGTGCTAGTGGCCTTGATACAGGGGGCTATGGCTACACCTTC.

The chain combines TRBV9 with TRBJ1-1, with D unclear. The germline V gene has CDR1 SGDLS and CDR2 YYNGEE. This CDR3 is 14 amino acids long. Trimming left V 0 bases short and J 1 base short, with 7 bases between. Here the CDR3 DNA reads TGTGCCAGCAGCGTAGAAGGAGCGAACACTGAAGCTTTCTTT. It specifies CASSVEGANTEAFF.

CDR3 residues: CASSETSGAPQYF. CDR3 sequence (DNA): TGTGCCAGCAGTGAGACTAGCGGGGCCCCCCAGTACTTC. The chain has TRBV2 and TRBJ2-5; 11 bases are shared with TRBD2. Germline V lookup: CDR1 SNHLY, CDR2 FYNNEI. Trimming took 3 bases from V and 9 from J; bases not matched to a gene: 3. This CDR3 contains 13 residues.

This chain uses TRBV7-2 with TRBJ2-7; D uncertain. The germline CDR1 and CDR2 sequences are SGHTA and FQGNSA. The CDR3 is 16 amino acids. Trimming removed 2 bases at V and 0 bases at J, with 14 bases between. In nucleotides, the CDR3 is TGTGCCAGCAGCTTACTGGCTAGTCAGAGCTCCTACGAGCAGTACTTC. Amino acids: CASSLLASQSSYEQYF. Together with reference TRBV7-2 and TRBJ2-7, the CDR3 gives the full variable domain: GAGVSQSPSNKVTEKGKDVELRCDPISGHTALYWYRQSLGQGLEFLIYFQGNSAPDKSGLPSDRFSAERTGGSVSTLTIQRTQQEDSAVYLCASSLLASQSSYEQYFGPGTRLTVT.

This clone was counted only a few times. V gene TRBV18 combines with J gene TRBJ1-5, with D unresolved. Between the trimmed V and J ends, which lost 3 bases and 5 bases, there was a span of 17 bases. This CDR3 is built from 16 residues. Germline V lookup: CDR1 KGHSH, CDR2 LQKENI. The CDR3 coding sequence is TGTGCCAGCTCACCCAGTGGCCTCTCCCGGGATCAGCCCCAGCATTTT. Translation: CASSPSGLSRDQPQHF. Full variable domain (remainder filled in from reference TRBV18 and TRBJ1-5): NAGVMQNPRHLVRRRGQEARLRCSPMKGHSHVYWYRQLPEEGLKFMVYLQKENIIDESGMPKERFSAEFPKEGPSILRIQQVVRGDSAAYFCASSPSGLSRDQPQHFGDGTRLSIL.

The rearrangement links TRBV6-2 or TRBV6-3 to TRBJ2-2; either TRBD1 or TRBD2 may fit D (7 bases each). The germline V gene has CDR1 MNHEY and CDR2 SVGEGT. The V end lost 3 bases, the J end lost 6 bases, and 17 bases lay between the germline ends. This CDR3 is built from 16 residues. The CDR3, as DNA: TGTGCCAGCAGTTATCAGAGACAGGGAGGGGCCGGGGAGCTGTTTTTT. Encoded protein: CASSYQRQGGAGELFF.

At least ten counts were recorded for this clone. The chain combines TRBV28 with TRBJ2-2; 14 nucleotides match TRBD2. Germline V CDR1 and CDR2: MDHEN, SYDVKM. CDR3 size: 19 residues. V dropped 6 bases and J dropped 1; count of bases not matched to a gene: 10. CDR3 DNA sequence: TGTGCCAGCAGCCCACCGGGACTAGCGGGAGAGAAGAACACCGGGGAGCTGTTTTTT. Encoded protein: CASSPPGLAGEKNTGELFF. Based on the CDR3 plus reference TRBV28 and TRBJ2-2, the full variable domain is DVKVTQSSRYLVKRTGEKVFLECVQDMDHENMFWYRQDPGLGLRLIYFSYDVKMKEKGDIPEGYSVSREKKERFSLILESASTNQTSMYLCASSPPGLAGEKNTGELFFGEGSRLTVL.

This sequence joins TRBV5-1 and TRBJ2-1, with 12 nucleotides matching TRBD1. Looked up from germline, CDR1 is SGHRS and CDR2 is YFSETQ. V lost 4 bases and J lost 7; bases outside the gene matches: 9. CDR3 length equals 16 residues. CDR3 sequence (DNA): TGCGCCAGCAGCCCGGATGGGACAGGGGGCGTTAATGAGCAGTTCTTC. Translation: CASSPDGTGGVNEQFF.

V and J are TRBV18 and TRBJ1-1; 8 bases are a match to TRBD1. The V and J ends lost 3 bases and 7 bases, in that order; junction bases with no gene match: 1. CDR1 is KGHSH and CDR2 is LQKENI in the germline V gene. The CDR3 totals 12 residues. CDR3 in amino acids: CASSPTGDEAFF. The CDR3 DNA sequence: TGTGCCAGCTCACCGACAGGGGATGAAGCTTTCTTT. Combining the CDR3 with reference TRBV18 and TRBJ1-1 gives the whole variable domain NAGVMQNPRHLVRRRGQEARLRCSPMKGHSHVYWYRQLPEEGLKFMVYLQKENIIDESGMPKERFSAEFPKEGPSILRIQQVVRGDSAAYFCASSPTGDEAFFGQGTRLTVV.

This chain uses TRBV11-3 with TRBJ2-1; D is possibly TRBD1 or TRBD2 (6 bases each). The V end lost 3 bases, the J end lost 3 bases, and 12 bases lay between the germline ends. The CDR3 loop spans 15 amino acids. CDR1 and CDR2 (germline): SGHNT, YENEEA. CDR3 loop: CASSLGGGDYNEQFF. As DNA, the CDR3 is TGTGCCAGCAGCTTGGGGGGCGGGGACTACAATGAGCAGTTCTTC.

V gene TRBV10-3 combines with J gene TRBJ1-1; TRBD1 matches at 8 bases. Trimming took 6 bases from V and 1 from J; bases not matched to a gene: 4. Germline assignment: CDR1 ENHRY and CDR2 SYGVKD. CDR3 size: 14 residues. CDR3 in DNA: TGTGCCATCAGCCCTACAGGGGGGAACACTGAAGCTTTCTTT. It codes for CAISPTGGNTEAFF.

This chain joins TRBV29-1 and TRBJ2-2; D is unclear. The V gene's germline CDR1 is SQVTM and CDR2 ANQGSEA. V dropped 6 bases and J dropped 1 base, with 6 bases sitting between them. This CDR3 spans 12 amino acids. The CDR3 coding sequence is TGCAGCGTCGCAAGGAACACCGGGGAGCTGTTTTTT. This encodes CSVARNTGELFF.

The CDR3 spells CASSGQAINQPQHF. DNA of the CDR3: TGTGCCAGCAGTGGACAGGCCATCAATCAGCCCCAGCATTTT. The chain recombines TRBV7-2 with TRBJ1-5; 7 bases are a match to TRBD1. Germline assignment: CDR1 SGHTA and CDR2 FQGNSA. The CDR3 has 14 residues. J lost 3 bases, V lost 6 bases, and 5 bases had no gene match.

V is TRBV6-6 and J is TRBJ2-7; TRBD2 is a possible D gene (5 bases). Germline V gene lookup returns CDR1 MNHNY and CDR2 SVGAGI (reference sequence). With 11 bases removed from V and 0 bases from J, the gap between germline ends came to 14 bases. This CDR3 comprises 13 residues. CDR3 in DNA: TGTGCCGTACACCGGGGTAGCTCCTACGAGCAGTACTTC. Protein: CAVHRGSSYEQYF.

The chain has TRBV18 and TRBJ1-5; 9 bases fit TRBD1. CDR3 length: 18 residues. Trimming took 5 bases from V and 0 from J; bases not matched to a gene: 11. CDR1 KGHSH and CDR2 LQKENI come from the germline V gene. The CDR3 sequence: CASSNRGPFQSSNQPQHF. The CDR3 DNA reads TGTGCCAGCTCAAACAGGGGGCCTTTTCAAAGTAGCAATCAGCCCCAGCATTTT.

This chain links TRBV30 with TRBJ2-3; the D gene is possibly TRBD1 (5 bases). V was cut by 4 bases and J by 4 bases, with 12 bases left in between. Germline CDR1 and CDR2: GTSNPN and SVGIG (reference sequence). CDR3 length: 13 amino acids. The CDR3 sequence: CAWTRQGPDTQYF. The CDR3 DNA reads TGTGCCTGGACCCGCCAGGGCCCAGATACGCAGTATTTT.

This clone was seen a handful of times. The chain employs TRBV6-5 and TRBJ1-5; no clear D gene. V was shortened by 8 bases and J by 0 bases, with 8 bases between the two germline ends. The CDR3 is made up of 13 amino acids. Germline values: CDR1 MNHEY, CDR2 SVGAGI. DNA for the CDR3: TGTGCCAGCCGAAGGGATAGCAATCAGCCCCAGCATTTT. This translates into CASRRDSNQPQHF.

This clone was seen just once. No DNA is shown, since the ends of the CDR3 on it are uncertain; the CDR3 is the one TCRdb lists. CDR3 amino acids: CASSSSRDRYTF. This chain connects TRBV7-9 to TRBJ1-2. Germline assignment: CDR1 SEHNR and CDR2 FQNEAQ (reference sequence). The CDR3 spans 12 residues, counting both ends.

The CDR3 coding sequence is TGCGCCAGCAGTGAGTCAAGAGGGAGCACAGATACGCAGTATTTT. Its translation is CASSESRGSTDTQYF. V usage is TRBV10-1 and J usage is TRBJ2-3; D is possibly TRBD2 (5 bases). Germline assignment: CDR1 WNHNN and CDR2 SYGVQD (reference sequence). This CDR3 has 15 residues. V was trimmed by 0 bases and J by 0 bases, leaving 7 bases between them.